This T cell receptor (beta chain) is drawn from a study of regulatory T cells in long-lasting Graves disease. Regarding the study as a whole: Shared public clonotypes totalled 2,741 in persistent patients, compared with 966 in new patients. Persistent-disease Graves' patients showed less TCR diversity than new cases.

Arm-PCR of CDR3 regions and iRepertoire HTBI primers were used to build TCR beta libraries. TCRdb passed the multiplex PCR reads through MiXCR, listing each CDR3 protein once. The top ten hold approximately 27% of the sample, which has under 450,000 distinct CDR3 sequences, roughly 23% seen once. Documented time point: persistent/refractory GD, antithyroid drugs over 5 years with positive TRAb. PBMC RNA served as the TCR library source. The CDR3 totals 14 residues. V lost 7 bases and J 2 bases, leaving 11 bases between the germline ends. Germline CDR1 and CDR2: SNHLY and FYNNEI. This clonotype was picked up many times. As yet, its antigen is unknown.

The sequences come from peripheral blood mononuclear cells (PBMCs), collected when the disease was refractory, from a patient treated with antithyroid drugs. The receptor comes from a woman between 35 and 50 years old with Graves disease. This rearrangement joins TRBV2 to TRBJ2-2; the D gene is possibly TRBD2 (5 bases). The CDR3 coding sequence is TGTGCCAGCACCCGGACGGGAAACACCGGGGAGCTGTTTTTT. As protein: CASTRTGNTGELFF. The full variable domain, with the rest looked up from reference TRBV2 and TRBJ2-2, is EPEVTQTPSHQVTQMGQEVILRCVPISNHLYFYWYRQILGQKVEFLVSFYNNEISEKSEIFDDQFSVERPDGSNFTLKIRSTKLEDSAMYFCASTRTGNTGELFFGEGSRLTVL.